The 2 T cell receptor beta chains given below trace back to one sample, sequenced in a study of response to subunit inactivated influenza vaccine. MiXCR was run by TCRdb on the RT-PCR reads, yielding one entry per CDR3 protein. The table has 650,000 to 800,000 distinct CDR3 sequences, 14% seen once. The input for sequencing was PBMCs from blood, taken around two weeks before vaccination. The receptors were sampled from a man aged 45 to 65 who received an inactivated influenza vaccine.

This rearrangement joins TRBV29-1 to TRBJ2-3; possibly TRBD1 for D (6 bases). Germline CDR1 and CDR2: SQVTM and ANQGSEA. V was shortened by 3 bases and J by 1 base, with 14 bases between the two germline ends. This CDR3 has 15 amino acids. For the CDR3, the DNA is TGCAGCGTTGATGGGCGCGCAGGGGGCACAGATACGCAGTATTTT. It encodes CSVDGRAGGTDTQYF.

This clonotype was counted many times. V is TRBV12-3 or TRBV12-4 and J is TRBJ2-5; no definite D call. The CDR3 is 12 residues long. V was pared by 6 bases and J by 4 bases, with 9 bases between. In DNA form, the CDR3 reads TGTGCCAGCAGCCGGGCTCGAGAGACCCAGTACTTC. Translating it yields CASSRARETQYF.